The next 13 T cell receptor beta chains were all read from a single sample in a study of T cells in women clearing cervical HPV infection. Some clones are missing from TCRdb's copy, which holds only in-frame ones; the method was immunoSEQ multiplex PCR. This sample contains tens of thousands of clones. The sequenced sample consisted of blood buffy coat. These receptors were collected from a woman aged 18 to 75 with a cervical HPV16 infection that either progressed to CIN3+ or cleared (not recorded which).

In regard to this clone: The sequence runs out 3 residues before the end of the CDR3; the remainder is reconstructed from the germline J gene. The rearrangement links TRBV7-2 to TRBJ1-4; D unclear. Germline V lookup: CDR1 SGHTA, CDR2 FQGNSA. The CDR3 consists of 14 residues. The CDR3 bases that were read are TGTGCCAGCAGCTTACGACATCCTACCTCACCA. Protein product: CASSLRHPTSP. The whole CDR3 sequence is CASSLRHPTSPLFF.

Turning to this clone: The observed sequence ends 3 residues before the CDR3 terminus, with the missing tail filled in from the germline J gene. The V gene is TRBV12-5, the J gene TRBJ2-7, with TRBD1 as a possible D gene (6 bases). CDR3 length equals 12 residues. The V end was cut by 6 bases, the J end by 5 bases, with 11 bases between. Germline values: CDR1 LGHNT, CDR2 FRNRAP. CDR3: CASGGHYHEQYF. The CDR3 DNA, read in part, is TGTGCTAGTGGGGGACATTACCACGAG.

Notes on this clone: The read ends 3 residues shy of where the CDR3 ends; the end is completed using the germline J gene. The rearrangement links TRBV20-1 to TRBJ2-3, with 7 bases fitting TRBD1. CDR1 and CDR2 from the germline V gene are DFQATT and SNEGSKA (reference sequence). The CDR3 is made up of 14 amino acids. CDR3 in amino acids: CSAITGAPNQPQYF. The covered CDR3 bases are TGCAGTGCCATAACAGGGGCCCCCAATCAGCCG.

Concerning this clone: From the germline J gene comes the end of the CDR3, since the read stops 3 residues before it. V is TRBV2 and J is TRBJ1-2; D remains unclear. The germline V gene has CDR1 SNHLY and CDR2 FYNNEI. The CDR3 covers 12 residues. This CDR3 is CASSTGRNDYTF. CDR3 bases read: TGTGCCAGCAGTACGGGTCGGAATGAC.

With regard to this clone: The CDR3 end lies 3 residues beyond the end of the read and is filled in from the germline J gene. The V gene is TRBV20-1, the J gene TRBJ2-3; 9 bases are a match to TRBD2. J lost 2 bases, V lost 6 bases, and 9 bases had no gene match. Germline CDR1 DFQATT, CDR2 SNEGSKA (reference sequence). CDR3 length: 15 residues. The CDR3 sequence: CSARASSGTTDTQYF. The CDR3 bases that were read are TGCAGTGCACGGGCTTCTAGCGGGACCACAGATACG.

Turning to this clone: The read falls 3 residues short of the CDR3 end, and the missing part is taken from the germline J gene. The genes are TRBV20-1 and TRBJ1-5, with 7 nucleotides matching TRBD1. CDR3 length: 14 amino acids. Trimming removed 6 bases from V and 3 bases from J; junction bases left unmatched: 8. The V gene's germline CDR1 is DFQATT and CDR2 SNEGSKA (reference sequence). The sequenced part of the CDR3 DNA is TGCAGTGCGAAGTTCAGGGGGGACAATCAGCCC. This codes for CSAKFRGDNQP. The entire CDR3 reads CSAKFRGDNQPQHF.

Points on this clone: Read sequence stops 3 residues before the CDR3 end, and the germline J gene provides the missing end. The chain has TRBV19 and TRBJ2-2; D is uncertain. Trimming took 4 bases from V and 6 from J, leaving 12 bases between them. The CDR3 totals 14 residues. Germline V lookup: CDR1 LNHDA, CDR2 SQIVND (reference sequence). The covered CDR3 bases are TGTGCCAGTAGTAAATTCGGGTTTTCCGGGGAG. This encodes CASSKFGFSGE. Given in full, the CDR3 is CASSKFGFSGELFF.

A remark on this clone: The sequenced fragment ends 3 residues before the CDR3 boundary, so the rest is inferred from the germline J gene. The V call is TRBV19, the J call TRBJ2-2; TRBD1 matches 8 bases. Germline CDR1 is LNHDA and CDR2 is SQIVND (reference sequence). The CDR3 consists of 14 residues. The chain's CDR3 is CASSQRTGNEKLFF. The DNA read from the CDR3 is TGTGCCAGTAGCCAACGGACAGGGAATGAAAAG. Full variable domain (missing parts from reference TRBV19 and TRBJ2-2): DGGITQSPKYLFRKEGQNVTLSCEQNLNHDAMYWYRQDPGQGLRLIYYSQIVNDFQKGDIAEGYSVSREKKESFPLTVTSAQKNPTAFYLCASSQRTGNEKLFFGEGSRLTVL.

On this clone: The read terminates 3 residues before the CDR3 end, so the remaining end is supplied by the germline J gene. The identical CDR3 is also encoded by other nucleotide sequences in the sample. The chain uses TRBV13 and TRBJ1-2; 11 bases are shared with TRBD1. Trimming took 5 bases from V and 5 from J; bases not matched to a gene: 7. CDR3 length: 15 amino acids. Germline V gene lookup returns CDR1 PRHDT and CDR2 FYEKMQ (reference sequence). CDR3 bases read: TGTGCCAGCAGCCAGGGACAGGGGGGAGTGTATGGC. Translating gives CASSQGQGGVYG. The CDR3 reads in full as CASSQGQGGVYGYTF. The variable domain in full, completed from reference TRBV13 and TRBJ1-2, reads AAGVIQSPRHLIKEKRETATLKCYPIPRHDTVYWYQQGPGQDPQFLISFYEKMQSDKGSIPDRFSAQQFSDYHSELNMSSLELGDSALYFCASSQGQGGVYGYTFGSGTRLTVV.

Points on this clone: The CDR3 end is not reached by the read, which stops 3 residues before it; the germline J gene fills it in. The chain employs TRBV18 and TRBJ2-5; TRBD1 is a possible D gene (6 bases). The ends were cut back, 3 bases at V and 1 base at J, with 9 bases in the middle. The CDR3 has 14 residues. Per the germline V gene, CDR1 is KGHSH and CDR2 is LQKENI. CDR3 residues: CASSPGTPQETQYF. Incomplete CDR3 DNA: TGTGCCAGCTCACCTGGGACACCCCAAGAGACC.

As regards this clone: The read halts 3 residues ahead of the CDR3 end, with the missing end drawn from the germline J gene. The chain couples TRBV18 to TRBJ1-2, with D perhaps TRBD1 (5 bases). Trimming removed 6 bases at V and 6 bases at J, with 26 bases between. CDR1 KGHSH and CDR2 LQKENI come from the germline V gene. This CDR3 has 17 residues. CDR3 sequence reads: CASSPRTVLGHSHGYTF. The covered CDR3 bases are TGTGCCAGCTCTCCTAGAACAGTCCTGGGGCATAGTCATGGC.

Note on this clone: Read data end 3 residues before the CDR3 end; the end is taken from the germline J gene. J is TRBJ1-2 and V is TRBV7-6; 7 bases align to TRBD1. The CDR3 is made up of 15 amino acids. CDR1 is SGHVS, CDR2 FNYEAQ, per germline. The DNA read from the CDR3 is TGTGCCAGCAGCTTAGACCCTGTCGGGACAGATACC. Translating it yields CASSLDPVGTDT. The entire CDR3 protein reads CASSLDPVGTDTYTF.

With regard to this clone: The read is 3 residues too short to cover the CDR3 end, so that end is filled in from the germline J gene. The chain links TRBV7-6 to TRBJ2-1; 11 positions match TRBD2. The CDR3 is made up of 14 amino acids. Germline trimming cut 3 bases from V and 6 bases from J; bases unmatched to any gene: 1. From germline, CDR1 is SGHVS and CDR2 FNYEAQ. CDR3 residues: CASSFGTSGNEQFF. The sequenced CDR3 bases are TGTGCCAGCAGCTTCGGGACTAGCGGCAATGAG. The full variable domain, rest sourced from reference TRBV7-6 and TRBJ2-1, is GAGVSQSPRYKVTKRGQDVALRCDPISGHVSLYWYRQALGQGPEFLTYFNYEAQQDKSGLPNDRFSAERPEGSISTLTIQRTEQRDSAMYRCASSFGTSGNEQFFGPGTRLTVL.